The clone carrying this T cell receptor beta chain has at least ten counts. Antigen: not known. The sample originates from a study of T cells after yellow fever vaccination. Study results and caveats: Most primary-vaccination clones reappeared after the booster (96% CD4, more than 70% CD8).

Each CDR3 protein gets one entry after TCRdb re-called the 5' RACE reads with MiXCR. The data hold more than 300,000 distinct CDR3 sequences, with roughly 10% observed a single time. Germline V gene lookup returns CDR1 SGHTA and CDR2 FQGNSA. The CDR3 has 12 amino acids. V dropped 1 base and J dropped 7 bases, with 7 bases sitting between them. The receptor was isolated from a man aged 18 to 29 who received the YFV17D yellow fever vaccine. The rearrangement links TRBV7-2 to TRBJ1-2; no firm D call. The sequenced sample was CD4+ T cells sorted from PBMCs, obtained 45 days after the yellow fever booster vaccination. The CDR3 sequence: CASSLDGFGYTF. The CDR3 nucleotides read TGTGCCAGCAGCTTAGATGGGTTTGGCTACACCTTC.